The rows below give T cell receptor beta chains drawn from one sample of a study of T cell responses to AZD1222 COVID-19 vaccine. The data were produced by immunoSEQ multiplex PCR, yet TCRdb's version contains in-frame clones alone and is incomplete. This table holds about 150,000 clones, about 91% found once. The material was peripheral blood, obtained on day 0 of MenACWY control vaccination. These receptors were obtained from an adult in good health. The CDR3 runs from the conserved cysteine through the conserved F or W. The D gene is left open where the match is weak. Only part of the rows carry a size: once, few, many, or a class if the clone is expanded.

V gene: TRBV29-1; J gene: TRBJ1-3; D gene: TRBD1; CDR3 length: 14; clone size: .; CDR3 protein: CSVRTGAGGNTIYF
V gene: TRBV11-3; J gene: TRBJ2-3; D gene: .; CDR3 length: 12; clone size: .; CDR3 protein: CASSLGPGRQYF
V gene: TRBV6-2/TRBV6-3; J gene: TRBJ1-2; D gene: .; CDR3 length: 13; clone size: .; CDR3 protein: CASSATESGGYTF
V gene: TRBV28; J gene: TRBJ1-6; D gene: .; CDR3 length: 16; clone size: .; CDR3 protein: CASSSGAYSYNSPLHF
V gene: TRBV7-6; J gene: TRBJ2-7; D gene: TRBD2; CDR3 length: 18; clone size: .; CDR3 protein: CASSPGYGGSDEVREQYF
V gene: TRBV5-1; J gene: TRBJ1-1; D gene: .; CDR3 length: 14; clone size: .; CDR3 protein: CASSLAPPNTEAFF
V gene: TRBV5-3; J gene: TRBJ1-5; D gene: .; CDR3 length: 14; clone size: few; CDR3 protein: CARSLTGPNQPQHF
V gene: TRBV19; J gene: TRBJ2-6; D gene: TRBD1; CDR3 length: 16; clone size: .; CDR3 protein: CASSTGTGVGANVLTF
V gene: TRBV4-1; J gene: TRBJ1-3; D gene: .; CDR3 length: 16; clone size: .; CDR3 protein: CASSQEGPGTGNTIYF
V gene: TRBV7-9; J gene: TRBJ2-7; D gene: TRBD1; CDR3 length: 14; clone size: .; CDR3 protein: CASSLDRVFYEQYF
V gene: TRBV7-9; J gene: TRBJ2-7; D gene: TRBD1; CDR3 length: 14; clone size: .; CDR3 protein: CASSFADRAYEQYF
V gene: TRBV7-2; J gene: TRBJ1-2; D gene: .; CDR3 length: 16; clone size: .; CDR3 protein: CASSLAGGGRKYGYTF
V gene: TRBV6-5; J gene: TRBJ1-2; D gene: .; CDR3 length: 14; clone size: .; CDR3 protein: CASTTLQVNYGYTF
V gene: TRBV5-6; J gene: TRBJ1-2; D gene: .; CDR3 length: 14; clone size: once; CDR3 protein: CASSLRPPNYGYTF
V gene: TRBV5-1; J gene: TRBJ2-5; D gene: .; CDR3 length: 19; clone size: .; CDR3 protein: CASSSTGTRGANMGETQYF
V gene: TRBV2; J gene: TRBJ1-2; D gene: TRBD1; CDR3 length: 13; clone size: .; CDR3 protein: CASSPDRVYGYTF
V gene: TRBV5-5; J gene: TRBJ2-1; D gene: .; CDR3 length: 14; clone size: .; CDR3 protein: CASSRDTGVNEQFF
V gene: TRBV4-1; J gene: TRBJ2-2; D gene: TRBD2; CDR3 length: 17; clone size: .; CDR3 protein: CASSHRLAGVNTGELFF
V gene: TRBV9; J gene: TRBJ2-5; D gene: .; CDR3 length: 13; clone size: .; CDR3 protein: CASSRSRGETQYF
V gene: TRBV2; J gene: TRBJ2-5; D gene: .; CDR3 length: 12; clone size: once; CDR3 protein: CASSVDWETQYF
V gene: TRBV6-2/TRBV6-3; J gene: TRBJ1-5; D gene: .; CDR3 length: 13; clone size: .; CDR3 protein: CASSSDRRQPQHF
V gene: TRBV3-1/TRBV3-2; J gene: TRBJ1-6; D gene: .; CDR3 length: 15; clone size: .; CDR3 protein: CASSQGPRNNSPLHF
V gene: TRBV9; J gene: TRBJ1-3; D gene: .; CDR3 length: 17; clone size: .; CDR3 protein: CASSVALPRTVGNTIYF
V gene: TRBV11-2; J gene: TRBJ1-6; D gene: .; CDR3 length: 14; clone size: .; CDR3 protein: CASSLDRVRSPLHF
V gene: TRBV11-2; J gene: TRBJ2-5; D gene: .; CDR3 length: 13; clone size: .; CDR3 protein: CASSRGSQETQYF
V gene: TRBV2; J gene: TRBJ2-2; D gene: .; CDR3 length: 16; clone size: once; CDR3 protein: CASSVNAKGDTGELFF
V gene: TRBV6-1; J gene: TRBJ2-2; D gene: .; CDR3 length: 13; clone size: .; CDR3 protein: CASRGSNTGELFF
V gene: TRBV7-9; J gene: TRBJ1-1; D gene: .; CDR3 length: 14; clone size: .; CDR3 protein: CASSLPRVWTEAFF
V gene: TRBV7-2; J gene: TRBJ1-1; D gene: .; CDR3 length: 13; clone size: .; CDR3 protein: CASSSTGNTEAFF
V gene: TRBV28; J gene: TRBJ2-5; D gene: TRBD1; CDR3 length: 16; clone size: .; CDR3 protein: CASSLIAGGVKETQYF
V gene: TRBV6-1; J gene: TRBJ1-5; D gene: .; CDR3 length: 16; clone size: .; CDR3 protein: CASSEKPGWSNQPQHF
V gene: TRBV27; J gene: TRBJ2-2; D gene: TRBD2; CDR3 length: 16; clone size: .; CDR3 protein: CASTRLAGVGTGELFF
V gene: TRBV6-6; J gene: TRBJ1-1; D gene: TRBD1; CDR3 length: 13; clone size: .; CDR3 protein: CASRDREYTEAFF
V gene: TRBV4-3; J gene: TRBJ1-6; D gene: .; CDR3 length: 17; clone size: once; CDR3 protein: CASSQGGFSSYNSPLHF
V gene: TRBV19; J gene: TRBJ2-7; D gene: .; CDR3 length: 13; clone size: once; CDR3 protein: CASSIPGAYEQYF
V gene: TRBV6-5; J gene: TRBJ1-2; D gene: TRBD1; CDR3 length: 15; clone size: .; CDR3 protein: CASSPRTGANYGYTF
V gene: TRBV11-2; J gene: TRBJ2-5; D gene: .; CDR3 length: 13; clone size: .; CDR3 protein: CASSLGLVETQYF
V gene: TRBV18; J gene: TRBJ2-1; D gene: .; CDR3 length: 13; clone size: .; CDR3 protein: CASSPLPQGEQFF
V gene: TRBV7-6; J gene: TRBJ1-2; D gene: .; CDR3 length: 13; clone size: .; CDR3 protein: CASSLDPKSGYTF
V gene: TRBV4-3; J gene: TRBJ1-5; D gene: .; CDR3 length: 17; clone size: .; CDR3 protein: CASSQDLVGEGNQPQHF
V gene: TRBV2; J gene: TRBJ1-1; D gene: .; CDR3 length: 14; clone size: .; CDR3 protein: CASHGTVMNTEAFF
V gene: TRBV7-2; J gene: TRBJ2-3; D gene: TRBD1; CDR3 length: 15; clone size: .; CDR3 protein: CASSSDRVVADTQYF
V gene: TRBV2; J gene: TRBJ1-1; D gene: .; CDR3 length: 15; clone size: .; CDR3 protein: CASSEDLTVNTEAFF
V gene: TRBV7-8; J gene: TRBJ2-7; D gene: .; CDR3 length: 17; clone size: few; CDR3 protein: CASSLNAVGKNLYEQYF
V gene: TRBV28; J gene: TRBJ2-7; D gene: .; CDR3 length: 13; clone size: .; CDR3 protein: CASSLGSAYEQYF
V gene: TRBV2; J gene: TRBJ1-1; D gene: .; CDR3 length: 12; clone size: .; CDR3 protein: CASGQTKTEAFF
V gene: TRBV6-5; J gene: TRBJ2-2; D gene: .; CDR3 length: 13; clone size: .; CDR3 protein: CASSYSPTGELFF
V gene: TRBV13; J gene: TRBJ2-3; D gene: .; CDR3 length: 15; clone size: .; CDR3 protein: CASSLLPRNPDTQYF
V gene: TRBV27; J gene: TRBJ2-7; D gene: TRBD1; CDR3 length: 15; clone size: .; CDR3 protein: CASSFIGQGIYEQYF
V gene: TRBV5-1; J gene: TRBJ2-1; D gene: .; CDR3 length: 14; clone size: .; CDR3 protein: CASSLDRSYNEQFF